The text below deals with one T cell receptor beta chain. Its antigen is unknown. Each CDR3 protein is one row after TCRdb ran MiXCR on the reads. The data show fewer than 350,000 distinct CDR3 sequences, more than 8% seen once. This sample is drawn from a study of T cell repertoires in cytomegalovirus infection. The wider study: It was the public TCR beta signatures that indicated both CMV infection and matching HLA type.

Study results and caveats: Ex vivo responses were dominated by HLA-C-restricted CMV-specific TCR beta clonotypes. Carriers of CMV plus the relevant HLA were identified by cumulative public TCR beta family frequency.

The V segment lost 5 bases and the J segment 7 bases; nucleotides outside the gene matches: 5. The CDR3 sequence is 14 residues long. CDR1 is SEHNR and CDR2 is FQNEAQ in the germline V gene (reference sequence). V is TRBV7-9 and J is TRBJ1-6; 7 bases align to TRBD1. Material: PBMCs. The sequence was collected from a human donor in good health (CMV status not recorded). Some clones in this sample may be carry-over from other donors' samples. The CDR3 is CASSLNRGNSPLHF. CDR3 sequence (DNA): TGTGCCAGCAGCCTTAACAGGGGCAATTCACCCCTCCACTTT.